The 21 T cell receptor beta chains in this list originate from one sample, sequenced in a study of long-term antiretroviral therapy in people with HIV. The immunoSEQ assay was v3.0, run at survey level. Data came from immunoSEQ multiplex PCR; TCRdb stores just in-frame clones and leaves some out. The sample lists fewer than 45,000 clones, about 95% occurring once. The sample consisted of unsorted PBMCs, taken 3.7 years after starting antiretroviral therapy. These receptors all stem from a woman aged 45-60 years with HIV.

In this sample, this clone turned up once. The J gene is TRBJ1-1, the V gene TRBV6-5; a possible D gene is TRBD1 (5 bases). In germline, CDR1 is MNHEY, CDR2 SVGAGI. The CDR3 spans 13 residues. V lost 5 bases to trimming and J lost 6 bases, with 13 bases between them. The CDR3 here is CASSPFGGPEAFF. The CDR3 bases are TGTGCCAGCAGTCCTTTTGGGGGACCTGAAGCTTTCTTT.

The chain carries TRBV4-1 and TRBJ2-3, with 11 bases aligning to TRBD2. CDR1 and CDR2 (germline): MGHRA, YSYEKL. Germline trimming cut 0 bases from V and 0 bases from J; bases unmatched to any gene: 11. This CDR3 has 20 amino acids. This chain's CDR3 is CASSQDTSGGFFASTDTQYF. CDR3 DNA sequence: TGCGCCAGCAGCCAAGATACTAGCGGGGGCTTTTTTGCTAGCACAGATACGCAGTATTTT.

The chain uses TRBV7-6 and TRBJ2-7; D is possibly TRBD1 or TRBD2 (6 bases each). V lost 1 base, J lost 2 bases, and 12 bases lay in between. CDR3 length equals 15 residues. Germline CDR1 is SGHVS and CDR2 is FNYEAQ. The CDR3 coding sequence is TGTGCCAGCAGCTTAGGCGGGACACAAGCCTACGAGCAGTACTTC. As protein: CASSLGGTQAYEQYF.

J is TRBJ2-7 and V is TRBV27, with TRBD2 as a possible D gene (7 bases). The CDR3 runs to 15 residues. V was pared by 2 bases and J by 2 bases, with 13 bases between. Germline V gene sequence: CDR1 MNHEY, CDR2 SMNVEV (reference sequence). The CDR3 protein is CASSLGGAGAYEQYF. CDR3 sequence (DNA): TGTGCCAGCAGTTTAGGGGGGGCTGGCGCCTACGAGCAGTACTTC.

This chain joins TRBV6-5 and TRBJ1-4; 11 bases align to TRBD1. Losses at the gene ends were 3 bases for V and 10 bases for J; bases not matched to a gene: 10. This CDR3 comprises 16 residues. Germline V gene data show CDR1 as MNHEY and CDR2 as SVGAGI. The CDR3 reads CASSYSGTGGSVKLFF. The CDR3 coding sequence is TGTGCCAGCAGTTATAGCGGGACAGGGGGGAGTGTAAAACTGTTTTTT.

The chain joins TRBV30 to TRBJ2-7; D might be TRBD2 (6 bases). In germline, CDR1 is GTSNPN, CDR2 SVGIG (reference sequence). Deletions cut 3 bases from V and 1 base from J, with 16 bases between. The length of the CDR3 is 15 residues. DNA of the CDR3: TGTGCCTGGAGGGAACAGGACTATCTTTCCTACGAGCAGTACTTC. It yields the protein CAWREQDYLSYEQYF.

This clone has just one count. The V gene is TRBV13, the J gene TRBJ1-5; D remains ambiguous. The ends were cut back, 5 bases at V and 3 bases at J, with 8 bases in the middle. The CDR3 length is 13 residues. From germline, CDR1 is PRHDT and CDR2 FYEKMQ (reference sequence). CDR3 sequence (DNA): TGTGCCAGCAGCCCCACACCCAATCAGCCCCAGCATTTT. Its protein is CASSPTPNQPQHF.

The V and J genes are TRBV18 and TRBJ2-6, with 8 bases fitting TRBD1. The J segment lost 2 bases and the V segment lost 3 bases, leaving 3 bases of the junction unmatched. This CDR3 contains 16 residues. Germline CDR1 reads KGHSH; CDR2 reads LQKENI. The CDR3 region is CASSPRQGTGANVLTF. The CDR3 DNA reads as TGTGCCAGCTCACCGCGACAGGGGACTGGGGCCAACGTCCTGACTTTC.

The chain combines TRBV30 with TRBJ1-1; D not resolved. In germline, CDR1 is GTSNPN, CDR2 SVGIG (reference sequence). The V end was cut by 0 bases, the J end by 3 bases, with 11 bases between. The CDR3 runs to 14 residues. The DNA for the CDR3 is TGTGCCTGGAGTGTATCGGGGAGCGACACTGAAGCTTTCTTT. As protein: CAWSVSGSDTEAFF.

The gene calls are TRBV11-2 and TRBJ2-5; 7 bases line up with TRBD1. Germline V gives CDR1 SGHAT, CDR2 FQNNGV. V lost 4 bases and J lost 3; bases outside the gene matches: 2. The CDR3 runs to 13 residues. The CDR3 sequence is CASSSGTEETQYF. In nucleotides, the CDR3 is TGTGCCAGCAGCTCCGGGACAGAAGAGACCCAGTACTTC. Drawing the rest from reference TRBV11-2 and TRBJ2-5, the complete variable domain is EAGVAQSPRYKIIEKRQSVAFWCNPISGHATLYWYQQILGQGPKLLIQFQNNGVVDDSQLPKDRFSAERLKGVDSTLKIQPAKLEDSAVYLCASSSGTEETQYFGPGTRLLVL.

V is TRBV5-6 and J is TRBJ1-1; D uncertain. Trimming took 0 bases from V and 5 from J, leaving 8 bases between them. The V gene's germline CDR1 is SGHDT and CDR2 YYEEEE. The CDR3 runs 13 residues. The DNA of the CDR3 is TGTGCCAGCAGCTTGGTAATAGGGACTGAAGCTTTCTTT. Its protein is CASSLVIGTEAFF.

The gene calls are TRBV27 and TRBJ1-2; 9 nucleotides agree with TRBD1. CDR3 length: 15 amino acids. With V trimmed by 8 bases and J by 4 bases, 11 bases remained unmatched. Germline CDR1 is MNHEY and CDR2 is SMNVEV (reference sequence). This chain's CDR3 is CASGLKTGGSYGYTF. CDR3 bases: TGTGCCAGCGGATTAAAGACAGGGGGTTCCTATGGCTACACCTTC.

Here the CDR3 reads CASSDLRGGQYNSPLHF. The DNA for the CDR3 is TGTGCCAGCAGTGATTTGAGAGGGGGCCAGTATAATTCACCCCTCCACTTT. V is TRBV25-1 and J is TRBJ1-6, with 7 bases that match TRBD1. This CDR3 spans 17 amino acids. Germline lookup yields CDR1 MGHDK and CDR2 SYGVNS. V shed 3 bases, J shed 4 bases, and the junction held 9 bases outside the gene matches.

The gene calls are TRBV9 and TRBJ1-1; weak D call: TRBD1 (5 bases). The CDR3 runs 14 residues. CDR1 is SGDLS, CDR2 YYNGEE, per germline. V lost 0 bases and J lost 2, with 8 bases in between. The CDR3 DNA reads as TGTGCCAGCAGCGTAGCAGGGATCAACACTGAAGCTTTCTTT. Its translation is CASSVAGINTEAFF. Full variable domain (missing parts from reference TRBV9 and TRBJ1-1): DSGVTQTPKHLITATGQRVTLRCSPRSGDLSVYWYQQSLDQGLQFLIQYYNGEERAKGNILERFSAQQFPDLHSELNLSSLELGDSALYFCASSVAGINTEAFFGQGTRLTVV.

J is TRBJ1-1 and V is TRBV18, with D hard to call. The CDR3 is 14 residues long. The V and J ends lost 0 bases and 0 bases respectively, with 5 bases between them. The germline V gene has CDR1 KGHSH and CDR2 LQKENI. The CDR3 DNA reads as TGTGCCAGCTCACCACCGAAGGTGAACACTGAAGCTTTCTTT. This sequence encodes CASSPPKVNTEAFF.

The chain employs TRBV9 and TRBJ2-7; TRBD1 matches 11 bases. The CDR3 runs 15 residues. Germline trimming cut 2 bases from V and 5 bases from J; bases unmatched to any gene: 6. The germline V gene has CDR1 SGDLS and CDR2 YYNGEE. CDR3 nucleotides: TGTGCCAGCAGCGTCTCCGGGACAGGGGGAAACGAGCAGTACTTC. This encodes CASSVSGTGGNEQYF. Drawing the rest from reference TRBV9 and TRBJ2-7, the complete variable domain is DSGVTQTPKHLITATGQRVTLRCSPRSGDLSVYWYQQSLDQGLQFLIQYYNGEERAKGNILERFSAQQFPDLHSELNLSSLELGDSALYFCASSVSGTGGNEQYFGPGTRLTVT.

This chain connects TRBV7-8 to TRBJ2-6; D is perhaps TRBD2 (6 bases). The V gene lost 4 bases and the J gene lost 4 bases, with 11 bases spanning the gap. Germline CDR1 SGHVS, CDR2 FQNEAQ. CDR3 length equals 15 residues. The CDR3 here is CASSYRGSGANVLTF. Here the CDR3 DNA reads TGTGCCAGCAGCTACCGGGGGTCGGGGGCCAACGTCCTGACTTTC.

The chain couples TRBV6-1 to TRBJ1-2; 8 nucleotides match TRBD1. This CDR3 has 14 residues. V was pared by 6 bases and J by 4 bases, with 7 bases of the junction left unmatched. The germline CDR1 and CDR2 sequences are MNHNS and SASEGT. CDR3 sequence (DNA): TGTGCCAGCAGGCCACAGGGGGGGGGCTATGGCTACACCTTC. Translated: CASRPQGGGYGYTF.

The rearrangement joins TRBV5-5 to TRBJ2-7; D is uncertain. Trimming took 1 base from V and 2 from J, leaving 7 bases between them. The germline V gene encodes CDR1 SGHKS and CDR2 YYEKEE (reference sequence). The CDR3 loop spans 13 amino acids. As DNA, the CDR3 is TGTGCCAGCAGCTTGCGAGGCACCTACGAGCAGTACTTC. Encoded protein: CASSLRGTYEQYF.

Concerning this clone: One end of the junction fails to match germline, which may point to a read error. The chain has TRBV2 and TRBJ2-7; D remains unclear. CDR1 and CDR2 from the germline V gene are SNHLY and FYNNEI. This CDR3 is built from 14 residues. The CDR3 spells CASREGRQQHEQYF. CDR3 DNA: TGTGCCAGCAGAGAAGGGCGGCAGCAACACGAGCAGTACTTC.

The chain has TRBV18 and TRBJ1-3; D gene ambiguous. V lost 5 bases to trimming and J lost 0 bases, with 11 bases between them. The V gene's germline CDR1 is KGHSH and CDR2 LQKENI. This CDR3 has 15 amino acids. The CDR3 sequence is CASSTDGYSGNTIYF. The CDR3 nucleotides are TGTGCCAGCTCAACGGACGGCTACTCTGGAAACACCATATATTTT.